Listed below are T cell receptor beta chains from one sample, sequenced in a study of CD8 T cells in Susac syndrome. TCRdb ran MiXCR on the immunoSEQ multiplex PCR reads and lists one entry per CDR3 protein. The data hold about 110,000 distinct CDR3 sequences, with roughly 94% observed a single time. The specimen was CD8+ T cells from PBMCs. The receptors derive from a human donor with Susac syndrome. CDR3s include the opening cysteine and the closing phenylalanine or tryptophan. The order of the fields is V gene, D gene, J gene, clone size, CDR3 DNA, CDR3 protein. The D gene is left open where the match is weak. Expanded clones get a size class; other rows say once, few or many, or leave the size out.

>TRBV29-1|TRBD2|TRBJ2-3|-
TGCAGCGTTGAAGATAACAGCGGGGGGACCCTTAATACGCAGTATTTT
CSVEDNSGGTLNTQYF
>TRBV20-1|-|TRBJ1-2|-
TGCAGTGCTAGAGATTCCCTCCTACTTAGTGGCTACACCTTC
CSARDSLLLSGYTF
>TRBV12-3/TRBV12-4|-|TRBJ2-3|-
TGTGCCAGCAGTCCCCCTGGAGCGAGATTCACAGATACGCAGTATTTT
CASSPPGARFTDTQYF
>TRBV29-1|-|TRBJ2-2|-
TGCAGCGTTTCAGGGGCGCAGAACACCGGGGAGCTGTTTTTT
CSVSGAQNTGELFF
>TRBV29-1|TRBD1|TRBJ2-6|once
TGCAGCGTTAACCGAAGATCCCACCGGGACAGGTCGTCTGGGGCCAACGTCCTGACTTTC
CSVNRRSHRDRSSGANVLTF
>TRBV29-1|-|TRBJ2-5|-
TGCAGCGTTGAAGATCTTGGAGAGACCCAGTACTTC
CSVEDLGETQYF
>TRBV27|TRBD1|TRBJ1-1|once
TGTGCCAGCAGTTTATCCGGACAGGGGGCCGCGGCTTTCTTT
CASSLSGQGAAAFF
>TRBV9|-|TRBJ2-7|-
TGTGCCAGCAGCTCCAGGGGTTACGAGCAGTACTTC
CASSSRGYEQYF
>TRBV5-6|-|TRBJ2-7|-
TGTGCCAGCAGCTTTAGGAACAGGGACAACGAGCAGTACTTC
CASSFRNRDNEQYF
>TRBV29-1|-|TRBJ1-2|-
TGCAGCGCCCCCTTGGGTGAAGATGGCTACACCTTC
CSAPLGEDGYTF
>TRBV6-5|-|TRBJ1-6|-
TGTGCCAGCAGTTACTGGGGTAGCTCCTATAATTCACCCCTCCACTTT
CASSYWGSSYNSPLHF
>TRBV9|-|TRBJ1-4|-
TGTGCCAGCAGCCCAGGGCTTAATGAAAAACTGTTTTTT
CASSPGLNEKLFF
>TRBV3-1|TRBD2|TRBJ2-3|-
TGTGCCAGCAGCCGAGTAGCGGGGGGGGGAGATACGCAGTATTTT
CASSRVAGGGDTQYF
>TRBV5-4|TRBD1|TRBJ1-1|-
TGTGCCAGCAGCTGGACAGGGGAAACTGAAGCTTTCTTT
CASSWTGETEAFF
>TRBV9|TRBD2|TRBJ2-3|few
TGTGCCAGCAGCGGTCTAGCGGGGGGAACAGATACGCAGTATTTT
CASSGLAGGTDTQYF
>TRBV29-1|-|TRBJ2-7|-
TGCAGCGTTATGGGCAGCTCCTACGAGCGGTACTTC
CSVMGSSYERYF